The entry below describes one T cell receptor (beta chain). The source of the sample is a study of T cell clones after liver transplantation. Germline loops: CDR1 SGDLS, CDR2 YYNGEE. The CDR3 covers 13 residues. V was clipped by 3 bases and J by 8 bases, with 13 bases between them. Method: immunoSEQ multiplex PCR; TCRdb's copy keeps in-frame clones and lacks some. Of roughly 50,000 clones in the sample, roughly 83% were seen once. Sequencing was performed on CD4+ T cells from blood, taken before liver transplant. The chain uses TRBV9 and TRBJ2-3, with a weak D call TRBD2 (5 bases). This clonotype was obtained from a human donor who received a liver transplant. The CDR3 loop is CASSGPSGGTQYF. The CDR3 bases are TGTGCCAGCAGCGGCCCGAGCGGAGGTACGCAGTATTTT.